This entry lists 26 T cell receptor beta chains sequenced from one sample in a study of cytomegalovirus exposure and HLA in healthy donors. PCR involved 60 Vbeta and 13 Jbeta primers. Measured with immunoSEQ multiplex PCR; TCRdb has only the in-frame clones, and not every one. The sample gives roughly 84,000 clones, around 82% of which show up once; 3% to 3.5% is in the top ten. Material: PBMCs. These receptor sequences come from a man aged 50 to 59 in good health and CMV-seronegative.

V usage is TRBV6-4 and J usage is TRBJ2-1, with TRBD2 identical over 10 bases. Germline V gene data show CDR1 as MRHNA and CDR2 as SNTAGT. With V trimmed by 0 bases and J by 4 bases, 0 bases remained unmatched. The CDR3 runs 15 residues. CDR3 loop: CASSDSAGGYNEQFF. As DNA, the CDR3 is TGTGCCAGCAGTGACTCAGCGGGGGGGTACAATGAGCAGTTCTTC.

The gene calls are TRBV6-5 and TRBJ1-6, with a tentative D call TRBD1 (5 bases). CDR1 MNHEY and CDR2 SVGAGI come from the germline V gene. The V end lost 6 bases, the J end lost 0 bases, and 9 bases lay between the germline ends. The CDR3 extends over 15 amino acids. CDR3 sequence reads: CASRARVSYNSPLHF. CDR3 bases: TGTGCCAGCAGGGCCAGGGTCTCCTATAATTCACCCCTCCACTTT.

This chain links TRBV28 with TRBJ2-5; perhaps TRBD1 as D (5 bases). Per germline, CDR1 MDHEN and CDR2 SYDVKM. The CDR3 runs to 14 residues. Trimming left V 3 bases short and J 4 bases short, with 12 bases between. The CDR3 here is CASSLGRVPETQYF. The CDR3 nucleotides read TGTGCCAGCAGTTTGGGCAGGGTCCCAGAGACCCAGTACTTC. Combining the CDR3 with reference TRBV28 and TRBJ2-5 gives the whole variable domain DVKVTQSSRYLVKRTGEKVFLECVQDMDHENMFWYRQDPGLGLRLIYFSYDVKMKEKGDIPEGYSVSREKKERFSLILESASTNQTSMYLCASSLGRVPETQYFGPGTRLLVL.

This chain uses TRBV5-6 with TRBJ2-2, with 7 nucleotides matching TRBD1. The CDR3 sequence is 15 residues long. V shed 2 bases, J shed 1 base, and the junction held 2 bases outside the gene matches. CDR1 and CDR2 from the germline V gene are SGHDT and YYEEEE. CDR3 sequence reads: CASSFRDRNTGELFF. CDR3 DNA sequence: TGTGCCAGCAGCTTCCGGGACAGGAACACCGGGGAGCTGTTTTTT.

CDR3 region: CASSQRDTMPQQYF. The CDR3 region has the DNA TGTGCCAGCAGCCAGAGGGACACCATGCCGCAGCAGTACTTC. J is TRBJ2-7 and V is TRBV7-6, with D possibly being TRBD1 (6 bases). V lost 5 bases to trimming and J lost 8 bases, with 19 bases between them. Germline V gives CDR1 SGHVS, CDR2 FNYEAQ. The CDR3 is 14 amino acids.

J is TRBJ2-7 and V is TRBV19, with a weak D call TRBD2 (7 bases). V was clipped by 4 bases and J by 2 bases, with 12 bases between them. This CDR3 contains 14 residues. CDR1 is LNHDA and CDR2 is SQIVND in the germline V gene (reference sequence). CDR3 loop: CASSKPGGPYEQYF. CDR3 nucleotides: TGTGCCAGTAGTAAACCCGGGGGGCCCTACGAGCAGTACTTC.

The rearrangement uses TRBV28 and TRBJ1-2; D perhaps matches TRBD1 (5 bases). Trimming removed 4 bases at V and 8 bases at J, with 14 bases between. The CDR3 is made up of 13 amino acids. Germline CDR1 MDHEN, CDR2 SYDVKM. The CDR3 DNA reads as TGTGCCAGCAGTTCGACAGCCCCAGGGGGCTACACCTTC. It encodes CASSSTAPGGYTF.

The chain is built from TRBV19 and TRBJ1-1, with D maybe TRBD1 (6 bases). Trimming cost V 6 bases and J 4 bases, with 12 bases left between them. Germline CDR1 and CDR2: LNHDA and SQIVND (reference sequence). The CDR3 spans 13 residues. The CDR3 region has the DNA TGTGCCAGTAGCGACAGGTCACCCACTGAAGCTTTCTTT. Translating gives CASSDRSPTEAFF.

CDR3 residues: CASSAYRREQYF. CDR3 DNA sequence: TGTGCCAGCAGCGCATACAGGCGCGAGCAGTACTTC. The gene calls are TRBV5-8 and TRBJ2-7; a weak D match, TRBD1 (5 bases). V lost 4 bases, J lost 6 bases, and 11 bases lay in between. The CDR3 spans 12 residues. Germline values: CDR1 SGHTS, CDR2 YDEGEE.

This clone has only a few counts. The gene calls are TRBV6-5 and TRBJ2-1, with 7 nucleotides matching TRBD1. With 7 bases clipped from V and 9 bases from J, the junction kept 9 bases outside the gene matches. The CDR3 spans 13 residues. The germline CDR1 and CDR2 sequences are MNHEY and SVGAGI. As DNA, the CDR3 is TGTGCCAGCACCCAGGGGGATAAGGCTGAGCAGTTCTTC. It yields the protein CASTQGDKAEQFF.

The chain carries TRBV5-1 and TRBJ2-1; possibly TRBD2 for D (5 bases). Trimming stripped 0 bases from V and 9 bases from J, with 13 bases between. From germline, CDR1 is SGHRS and CDR2 YFSETQ. The CDR3 runs 14 residues. This CDR3 reads CASSLDSAAREQFF. In nucleotides, the CDR3 is TGCGCCAGCAGCTTGGATAGCGCCGCTCGTGAGCAGTTCTTC.

This chain joins TRBV5-1 and TRBJ2-2; D remains ambiguous. In germline, CDR1 is SGHRS, CDR2 YFSETQ. Trimming removed 0 bases from V and 3 bases from J, with 6 bases in between. This CDR3 has 14 residues. The CDR3, as DNA: TGCGCCAGCAGCTTGGCCCGAGACACCGGGGAGCTGTTTTTT. It is translated as CASSLARDTGELFF.

This clone was observed a few times. The chain uses TRBV9 and TRBJ2-3; TRBD2 matches at 10 bases. The CDR3 consists of 16 residues. The germline V gene encodes CDR1 SGDLS and CDR2 YYNGEE. V shed 0 bases, J shed 7 bases, and the junction held 8 bases outside the gene matches. Written as DNA, the CDR3 is TGTGCCAGCAGCGTAGCTGGAGCGGGGGGGCCCCATACGCAGTATTTT. Its translation is CASSVAGAGGPHTQYF. Filled out from reference TRBV9 and TRBJ2-3, the complete variable domain reads DSGVTQTPKHLITATGQRVTLRCSPRSGDLSVYWYQQSLDQGLQFLIQYYNGEERAKGNILERFSAQQFPDLHSELNLSSLELGDSALYFCASSVAGAGGPHTQYFGPGTRLTVL.

The chain carries TRBV9 and TRBJ1-1; no clear D gene. Per the germline V gene, CDR1 is SGDLS and CDR2 is YYNGEE. The CDR3 consists of 13 residues. Trimming shortened V by 0 bases and J by 3 bases, and 6 bases separated the two germline ends. The CDR3 loop is CASSVATHTEAFF. The CDR3 DNA reads as TGTGCCAGCAGCGTAGCTACCCACACTGAAGCTTTCTTT.

This clone turned up a few times. This chain connects TRBV4-3 to TRBJ1-3; 11 bases agree with TRBD1. Germline lookup yields CDR1 LGHNA and CDR2 YSLEER. The V gene end was trimmed by 1 base and the J gene end by 9 bases; junction bases not matched to a gene: 5. This CDR3 has 15 amino acids. CDR3 nucleotide sequence: TGCGCCAGCAGCCAAGTTATTGGACAGGGGGCCACCATATATTTT. Protein sequence: CASSQVIGQGATIYF.

The rearrangement uses TRBV4-2 and TRBJ2-3; weak D call: TRBD2 (6 bases). The V gene lost 4 bases and the J gene lost 3 bases, with 11 bases spanning the gap. CDR1 and CDR2 from the germline V gene are LGHNA and YNFKEQ. The CDR3 extends over 14 amino acids. In DNA form, the CDR3 reads TGTGCCAGCAGCCCCGGGAGATCTACAGATACGCAGTATTTT. Its protein product is CASSPGRSTDTQYF.

The chain couples TRBV19 to TRBJ2-2; the match to TRBD2 covers 9 bases. The ends lost 4 bases at V and 8 bases at J; junction bases unmatched: 8. The CDR3 runs to 15 residues. Germline lookup yields CDR1 LNHDA and CDR2 SQIVND (reference sequence). The CDR3 sequence is CASSNQRGAGGELFF. CDR3 nucleotide sequence: TGTGCCAGTAGTAACCAGCGGGGGGCCGGGGGGGAGCTGTTTTTT.

The J gene is TRBJ1-3, the V gene TRBV5-4; tentatively, D is TRBD1 (6 bases). This CDR3 spans 14 amino acids. Trimming took 3 bases from V and 0 from J, leaving 7 bases between them. Per the germline V gene, CDR1 is SGHNT and CDR2 is YYREEE (reference sequence). The CDR3 is CASSWDNSGNTIYF. CDR3 bases: TGTGCCAGCAGCTGGGACAACTCTGGAAACACCATATATTTT.

V and J are TRBV30 and TRBJ2-3; D call uncertain. The germline V gene encodes CDR1 GTSNPN and CDR2 SVGIG (reference sequence). V was pared by 1 base and J by 3 bases, with 5 bases between. The CDR3 sequence is 12 residues long. This chain's CDR3 is CAWSAQTDTQYF. The CDR3 region has the DNA TGTGCCTGGAGTGCCCAGACAGATACGCAGTATTTT. The full variable domain, its missing parts supplied by reference TRBV30 and TRBJ2-3, is SQTIHQWPATLVQPVGSPLSLECTVEGTSNPNLYWYRQAAGRGLQLLFYSVGIGQISSEVPQNLSASRPQDRQFILSSKKLLLSDSGFYLCAWSAQTDTQYFGPGTRLTVL.

This clone was observed a few times. The chain joins TRBV6-6 to TRBJ1-6; no reliable D call. The CDR3 totals 15 residues. Germline lookup yields CDR1 MNHNY and CDR2 SVGAGI (reference sequence). The V gene lost 8 bases and the J gene lost 2 bases, with 13 bases spanning the gap. The CDR3 nucleotides read TGTGCCAGCGTAAGGGAGTTGGCCTATAATTCACCCCTCCACTTT. Amino acid sequence: CASVRELAYNSPLHF.

The rearrangement joins TRBV10-3 to TRBJ1-1; possibly TRBD1 for D (6 bases). The V end lost 11 bases, the J end lost 2 bases, and 15 bases lay between the germline ends. The length of the CDR3 is 13 residues. Looked up from germline, CDR1 is ENHRY and CDR2 is SYGVKD. The CDR3: CAGGGGDNTEAFF. The CDR3 region has the DNA TGTGCCGGTGGCGGGGGCGATAACACTGAAGCTTTCTTT.

The rearrangement links TRBV10-3 to TRBJ1-2; 9 bases line up with TRBD1. CDR1 is ENHRY, CDR2 SYGVKD, per germline. This CDR3 region has 16 residues. The junction had 9 bases not matched to a gene; V was cut back by 4 bases and J by 3 bases. In DNA, the CDR3 is TGTGCCATCAGTGGCCCCGGGACAGGGTTTGACTATGGCTACACCTTC. Translated, it gives CAISGPGTGFDYGYTF.

This clone turned up a few times. The rearrangement joins TRBV19 to TRBJ1-5; D uncertain. Per germline, CDR1 LNHDA and CDR2 SQIVND (reference sequence). This CDR3 is built from 14 residues. Trimming shortened V by 2 bases and J by 4 bases, and 9 bases separated the two germline ends. The CDR3 loop is CASSIITPNQPQHF. In DNA form, the CDR3 reads TGTGCCAGTAGTATAATCACACCGAATCAGCCCCAGCATTTT.

This clone was detected only a few times. One end of the junction fails to match germline, which may point to a read error. The chain combines TRBV10-3 with TRBJ1-5; D possibly corresponds to TRBD1 (6 bases). The CDR3 spans 12 residues. Looked up from germline, CDR1 is ENHRY and CDR2 is SYGVKD. The CDR3 reads CAISESGQLQHF. In DNA form, the CDR3 reads TGTGCCATCAGTGAGTCCGGACAGCTCCAGCATTTT.

V usage is TRBV15 and J usage is TRBJ1-3, with 8 bases that match TRBD1. CDR1 is LNHNV and CDR2 is YYDKDF in the germline V gene (reference sequence). Unmatched junction bases numbered 6, after V lost 7 bases and J lost 1 base. This CDR3 region has 15 residues. The CDR3 region is CATKDRGISGNTIYF. The CDR3 DNA sequence: TGTGCCACCAAAGACAGGGGCATATCTGGAAACACCATATATTTT.

This chain joins TRBV7-2 and TRBJ1-1, with 7 bases lining up with TRBD1. CDR3 length: 14 amino acids. From germline, CDR1 is SGHTA and CDR2 FQGNSA. The ends lost 5 bases at V and 4 bases at J; junction bases unmatched: 7. CDR3 residues: CASSRLTGSTEAFF. The CDR3 DNA reads as TGTGCCAGCAGCCGTTTGACAGGGAGCACTGAAGCTTTCTTT.